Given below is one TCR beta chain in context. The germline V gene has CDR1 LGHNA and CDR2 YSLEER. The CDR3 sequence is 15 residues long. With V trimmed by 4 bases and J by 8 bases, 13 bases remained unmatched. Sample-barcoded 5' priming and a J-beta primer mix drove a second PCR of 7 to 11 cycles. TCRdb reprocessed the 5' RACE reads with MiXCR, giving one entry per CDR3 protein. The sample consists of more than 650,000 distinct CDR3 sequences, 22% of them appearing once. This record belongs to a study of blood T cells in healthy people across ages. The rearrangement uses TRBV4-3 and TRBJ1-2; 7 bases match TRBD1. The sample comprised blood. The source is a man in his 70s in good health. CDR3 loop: CASSRQGENAGGYTF. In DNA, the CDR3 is TGCGCCAGCAGCCGACAGGGAGAGAACGCGGGAGGCTACACCTTC.